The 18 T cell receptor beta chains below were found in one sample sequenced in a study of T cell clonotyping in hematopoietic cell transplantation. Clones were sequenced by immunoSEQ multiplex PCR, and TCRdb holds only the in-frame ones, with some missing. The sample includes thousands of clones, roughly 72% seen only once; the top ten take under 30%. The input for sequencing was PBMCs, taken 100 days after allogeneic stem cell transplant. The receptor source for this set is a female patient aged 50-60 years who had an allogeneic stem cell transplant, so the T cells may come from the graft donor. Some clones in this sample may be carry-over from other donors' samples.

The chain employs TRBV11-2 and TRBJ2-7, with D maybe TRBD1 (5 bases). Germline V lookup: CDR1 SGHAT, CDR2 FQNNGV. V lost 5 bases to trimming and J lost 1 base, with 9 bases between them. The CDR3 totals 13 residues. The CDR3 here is CASSAQESYEQYF. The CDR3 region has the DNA TGTGCCAGCAGCGCACAGGAGTCCTACGAGCAGTACTTC.

For the CDR3, the DNA is TGCGCCAGCAGCCCAGAGACATCTAACTATGGCTACACCTTC. Protein product: CASSPETSNYGYTF. The V call is TRBV4-3, the J call TRBJ1-2; no clear D. CDR3 length: 14 residues. CDR1 is LGHNA, CDR2 YSLEER, per germline. Deletions cut 4 bases from V and 0 bases from J, with 9 bases between.

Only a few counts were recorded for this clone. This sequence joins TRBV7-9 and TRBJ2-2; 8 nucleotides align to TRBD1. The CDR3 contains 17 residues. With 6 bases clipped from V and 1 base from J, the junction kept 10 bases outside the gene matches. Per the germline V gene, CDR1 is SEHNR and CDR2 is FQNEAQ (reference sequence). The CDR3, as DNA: TGTGCCAGCAGTAGCAACAGGGGGGCGGAGAACACCGGGGAGCTGTTTTTT. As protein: CASSSNRGAENTGELFF.

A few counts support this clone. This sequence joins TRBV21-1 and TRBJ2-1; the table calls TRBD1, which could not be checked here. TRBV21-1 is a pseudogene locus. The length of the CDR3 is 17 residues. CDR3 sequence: CASSKIGRGQGYNEQFF. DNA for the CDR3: TGTGCCAGCAGCAAAATTGGCCGGGGACAGGGCTACAATGAGCAGTTCTTC.

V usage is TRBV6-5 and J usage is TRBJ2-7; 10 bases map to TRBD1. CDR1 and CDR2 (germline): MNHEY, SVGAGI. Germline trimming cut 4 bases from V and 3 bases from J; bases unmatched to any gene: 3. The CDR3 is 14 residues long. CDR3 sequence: CASSFGQGDYEQYF. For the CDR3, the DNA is TGTGCCAGCAGTTTCGGACAGGGGGACTACGAGCAGTACTTC.

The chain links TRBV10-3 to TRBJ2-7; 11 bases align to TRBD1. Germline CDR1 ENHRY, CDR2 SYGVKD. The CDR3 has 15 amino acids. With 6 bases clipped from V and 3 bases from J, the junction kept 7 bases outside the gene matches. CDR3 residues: CAISSGQGASYEQYF. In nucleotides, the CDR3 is TGTGCCATCAGCTCCGGACAGGGGGCGAGCTACGAGCAGTACTTC.

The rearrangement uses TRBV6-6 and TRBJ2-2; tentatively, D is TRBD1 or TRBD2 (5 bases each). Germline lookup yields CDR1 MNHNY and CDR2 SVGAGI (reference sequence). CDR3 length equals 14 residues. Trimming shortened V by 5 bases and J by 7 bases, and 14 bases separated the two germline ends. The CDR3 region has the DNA TGTGCCAGCAGTGAGGGGCAGTTGGTCGGGGAGCTGTTTTTT. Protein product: CASSEGQLVGELFF.

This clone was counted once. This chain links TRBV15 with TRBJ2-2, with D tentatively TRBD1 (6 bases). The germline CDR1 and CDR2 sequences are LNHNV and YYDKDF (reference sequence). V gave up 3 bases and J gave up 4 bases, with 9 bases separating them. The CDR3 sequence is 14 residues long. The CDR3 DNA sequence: TGTGCCACCAGCAGCAGGGGAGCCACCGGGGAGCTGTTTTTT. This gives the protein CATSSRGATGELFF.

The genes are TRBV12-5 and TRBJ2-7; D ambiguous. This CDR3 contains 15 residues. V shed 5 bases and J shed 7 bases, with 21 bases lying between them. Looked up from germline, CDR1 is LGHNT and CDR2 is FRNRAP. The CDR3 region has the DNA TGTGCTAGTGGTCCGTTCGGACGGGTGGCAACGGAGCAGTACTTC. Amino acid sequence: CASGPFGRVATEQYF.

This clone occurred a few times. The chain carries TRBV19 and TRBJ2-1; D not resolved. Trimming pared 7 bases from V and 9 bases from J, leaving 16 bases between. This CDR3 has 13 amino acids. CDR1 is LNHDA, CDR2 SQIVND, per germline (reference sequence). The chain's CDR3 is CASTIGGNGEQFF. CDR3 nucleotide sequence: TGTGCCAGTACCATAGGTGGCAACGGTGAGCAGTTCTTC.

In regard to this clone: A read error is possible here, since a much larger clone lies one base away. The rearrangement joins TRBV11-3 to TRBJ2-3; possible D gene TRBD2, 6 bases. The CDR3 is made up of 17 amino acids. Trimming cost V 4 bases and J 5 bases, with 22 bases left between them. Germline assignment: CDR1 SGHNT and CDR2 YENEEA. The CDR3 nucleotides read TGTGCCAGCAGCTCCTCGGGAAACTCCGGGCGGGGAGATACGCAGTATTTT. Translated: CASSSSGNSGRGDTQYF.

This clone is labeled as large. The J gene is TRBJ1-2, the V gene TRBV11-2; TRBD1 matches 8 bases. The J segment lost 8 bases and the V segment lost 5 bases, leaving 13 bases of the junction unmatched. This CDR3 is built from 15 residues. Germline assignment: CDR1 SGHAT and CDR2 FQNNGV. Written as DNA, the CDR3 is TGTGCCAGCAGCCCCCAGCTGGGACAGGTCTCCGGCTACACCTTC. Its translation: CASSPQLGQVSGYTF.

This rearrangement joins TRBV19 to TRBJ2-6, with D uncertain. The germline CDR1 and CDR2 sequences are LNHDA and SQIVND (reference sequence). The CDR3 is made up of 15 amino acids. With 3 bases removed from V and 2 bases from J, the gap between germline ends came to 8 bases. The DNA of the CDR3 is TGTGCCAGTAGTATGGAAGGGACTGGGGCCAACGTCCTGACTTTC. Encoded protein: CASSMEGTGANVLTF.

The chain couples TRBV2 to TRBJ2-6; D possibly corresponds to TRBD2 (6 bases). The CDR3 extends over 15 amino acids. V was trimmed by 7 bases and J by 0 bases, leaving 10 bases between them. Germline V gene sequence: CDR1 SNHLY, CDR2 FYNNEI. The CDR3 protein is CASNGGTSGANVLTF. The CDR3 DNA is TGTGCCAGCAACGGGGGAACCTCTGGGGCCAACGTCCTGACTTTC.

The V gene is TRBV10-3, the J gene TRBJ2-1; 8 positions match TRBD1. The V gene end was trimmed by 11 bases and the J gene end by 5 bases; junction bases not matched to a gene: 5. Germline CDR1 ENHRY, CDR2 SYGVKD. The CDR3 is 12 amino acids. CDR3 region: CAVRTGNNEQFF. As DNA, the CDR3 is TGTGCCGTACGGACAGGGAACAATGAGCAGTTCTTC.

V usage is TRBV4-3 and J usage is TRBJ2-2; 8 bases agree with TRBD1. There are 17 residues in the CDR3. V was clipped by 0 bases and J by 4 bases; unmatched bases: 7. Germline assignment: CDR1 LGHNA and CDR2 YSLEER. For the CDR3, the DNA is TGCGCCAGCAGCCAAGAATTGTCAGGGGGCGGCACCGGGGAGCTGTTTTTT. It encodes CASSQELSGGGTGELFF.

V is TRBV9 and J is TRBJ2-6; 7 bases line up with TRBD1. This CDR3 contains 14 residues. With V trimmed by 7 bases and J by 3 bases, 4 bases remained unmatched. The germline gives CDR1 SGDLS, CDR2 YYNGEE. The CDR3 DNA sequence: TGTGCCAGCGGCAGGGGGAGTGGGGCCAACGTCCTGACTTTC. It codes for CASGRGSGANVLTF.

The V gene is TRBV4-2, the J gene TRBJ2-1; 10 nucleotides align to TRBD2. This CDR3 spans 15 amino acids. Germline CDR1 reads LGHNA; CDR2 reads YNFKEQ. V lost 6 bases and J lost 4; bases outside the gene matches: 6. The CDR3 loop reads CASSPRTSGYNEQFF. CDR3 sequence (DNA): TGTGCCAGCAGTCCACGGACTAGCGGTTACAATGAGCAGTTCTTC.